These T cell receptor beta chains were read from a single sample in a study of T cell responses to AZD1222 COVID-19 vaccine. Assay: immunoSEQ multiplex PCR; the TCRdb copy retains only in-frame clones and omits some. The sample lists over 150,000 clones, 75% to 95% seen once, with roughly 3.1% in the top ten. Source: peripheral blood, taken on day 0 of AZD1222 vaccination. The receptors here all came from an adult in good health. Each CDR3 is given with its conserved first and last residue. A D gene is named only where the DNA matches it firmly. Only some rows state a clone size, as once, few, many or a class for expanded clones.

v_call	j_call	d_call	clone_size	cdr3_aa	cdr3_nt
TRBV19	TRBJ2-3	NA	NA	CASSILGNTDTQYF	TGTGCCAGTAGTATCTTGGGAAACACAGATACGCAGTATTTT
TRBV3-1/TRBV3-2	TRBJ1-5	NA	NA	CASSQDQAAQPQHF	TGTGCCAGCAGCCAAGATCAGGCCGCGCAGCCCCAGCATTTT
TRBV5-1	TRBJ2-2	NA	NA	CASSLEGRGHHTGELFF	TGCGCCAGCAGCTTGGAGGGCCGGGGGCATCACACCGGGGAGCTGTTTTTT
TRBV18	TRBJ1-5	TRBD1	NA	CASAEGQGLSGNQPQHF	TGTGCCAGCGCGGAGGGACAGGGGCTTTCTGGCAATCAGCCCCAGCATTTT
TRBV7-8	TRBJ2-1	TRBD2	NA	CASSPPGIGGGRYNEQFF	TGTGCCAGCAGCCCTCCCGGGATAGGCGGGGGGCGCTACAATGAGCAGTTCTTC
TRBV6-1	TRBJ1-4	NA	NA	CASSEIHSAREKLFF	TGTGCCAGCAGTGAAATCCATTCGGCGAGAGAAAAACTGTTTTTT
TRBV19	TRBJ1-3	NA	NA	CASSLGYGSGNTIYF	TGTGCCAGTAGTCTGGGGTACGGCTCTGGAAACACCATATATTTT
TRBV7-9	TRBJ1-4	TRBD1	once	CASSLKPKFPGGGEKLFF	TGTGCCAGCAGCTTAAAGCCCAAATTCCCAGGGGGAGGAGAAAAACTGTTTTTT
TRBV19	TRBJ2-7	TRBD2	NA	CASSIGGNRYEQYF	TGTGCCAGTAGTATCGGGGGGAACCGTTACGAGCAGTACTTC
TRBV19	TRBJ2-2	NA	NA	CASSIGYTGELFF	TGTGCCAGTAGTATAGGCTATACCGGGGAGCTGTTTTTT